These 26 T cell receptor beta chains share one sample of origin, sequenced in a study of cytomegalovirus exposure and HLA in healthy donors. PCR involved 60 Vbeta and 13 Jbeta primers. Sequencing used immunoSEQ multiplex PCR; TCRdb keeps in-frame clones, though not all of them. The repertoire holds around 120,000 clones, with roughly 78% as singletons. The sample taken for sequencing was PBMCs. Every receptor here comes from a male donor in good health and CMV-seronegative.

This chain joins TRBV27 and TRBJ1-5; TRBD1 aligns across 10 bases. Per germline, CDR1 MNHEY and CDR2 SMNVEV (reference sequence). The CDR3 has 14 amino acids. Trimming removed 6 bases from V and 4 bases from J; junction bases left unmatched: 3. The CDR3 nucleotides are TGTGCCAGCAGGGTGGGACAGGGGAATCAGCCCCAGCATTTT. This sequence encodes CASRVGQGNQPQHF.

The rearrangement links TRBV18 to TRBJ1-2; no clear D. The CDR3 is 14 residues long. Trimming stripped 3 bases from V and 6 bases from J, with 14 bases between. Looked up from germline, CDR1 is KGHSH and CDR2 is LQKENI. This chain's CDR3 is CASSPQSHEDGYTF. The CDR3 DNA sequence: TGTGCCAGCTCACCTCAATCACACGAGGATGGCTACACCTTC.

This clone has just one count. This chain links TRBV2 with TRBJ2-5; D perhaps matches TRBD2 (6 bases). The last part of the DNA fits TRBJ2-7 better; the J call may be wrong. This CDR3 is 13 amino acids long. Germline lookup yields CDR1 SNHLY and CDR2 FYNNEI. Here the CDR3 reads CASSGDLPYEQYF. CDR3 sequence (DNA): TGTGCCAGCAGTGGGGACTTACCTTACGAGCAGTACTTC.

CDR3 coding DNA: TGTGCCAGCAGCACCCTATTAGCGGTCCAAGAGACCCAGTACTTC. It yields the protein CASSTLLAVQETQYF. The chain employs TRBV5-6 and TRBJ2-5; D perhaps matches TRBD2 (6 bases). V lost 4 bases and J 1 base, leaving 14 bases between the germline ends. Per the germline V gene, CDR1 is SGHDT and CDR2 is YYEEEE. This CDR3 contains 15 residues. The full variable domain, with the rest looked up from reference TRBV5-6 and TRBJ2-5, is DAGVTQSPTHLIKTRGQQVTLRCSPKSGHDTVSWYQQALGQGPQFIFQYYEEEERQRGNFPDRFSGHQFPNYSSELNVNALLLGDSALYLCASSTLLAVQETQYFGPGTRLLVL.

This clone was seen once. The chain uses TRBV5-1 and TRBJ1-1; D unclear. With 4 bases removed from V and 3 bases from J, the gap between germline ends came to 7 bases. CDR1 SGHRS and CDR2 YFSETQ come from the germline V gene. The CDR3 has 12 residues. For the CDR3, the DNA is TGCGCCAGCAGCCCCGGTTACACTGAAGCTTTCTTT. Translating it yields CASSPGYTEAFF.

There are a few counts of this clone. CDR3 amino acids: CASSPLEAGGKEKLFF. In DNA form, the CDR3 reads TGTGCCAGCTCACCACTTGAGGCAGGGGGCAAAGAAAAACTGTTTTTT. This sequence joins TRBV18 and TRBJ1-4; 8 bases are a match to TRBD1. The V and J ends lost 1 base and 8 bases, in that order; junction bases with no gene match: 9. Germline V gene lookup returns CDR1 KGHSH and CDR2 LQKENI. This CDR3 spans 16 amino acids.

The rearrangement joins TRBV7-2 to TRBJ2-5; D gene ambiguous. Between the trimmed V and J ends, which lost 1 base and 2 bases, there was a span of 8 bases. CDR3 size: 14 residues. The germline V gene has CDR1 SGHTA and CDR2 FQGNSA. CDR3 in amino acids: CASSLVQAQETQYF. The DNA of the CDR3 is TGTGCCAGCAGCTTAGTCCAGGCACAAGAGACCCAGTACTTC.

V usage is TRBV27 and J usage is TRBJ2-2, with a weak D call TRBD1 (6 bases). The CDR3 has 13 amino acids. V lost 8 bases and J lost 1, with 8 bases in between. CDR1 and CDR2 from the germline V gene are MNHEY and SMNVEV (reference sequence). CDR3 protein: CASLTGNTGELFF. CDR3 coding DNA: TGTGCCAGCCTGACAGGGAACACCGGGGAGCTGTTTTTT.

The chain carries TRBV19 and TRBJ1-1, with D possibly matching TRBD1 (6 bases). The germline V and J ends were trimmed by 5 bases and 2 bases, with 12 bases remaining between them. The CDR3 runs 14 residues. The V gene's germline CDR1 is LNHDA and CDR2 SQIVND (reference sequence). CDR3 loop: CASSLGGANTEAFF. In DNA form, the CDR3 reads TGTGCCAGTAGTCTTGGGGGCGCTAACACTGAAGCTTTCTTT.

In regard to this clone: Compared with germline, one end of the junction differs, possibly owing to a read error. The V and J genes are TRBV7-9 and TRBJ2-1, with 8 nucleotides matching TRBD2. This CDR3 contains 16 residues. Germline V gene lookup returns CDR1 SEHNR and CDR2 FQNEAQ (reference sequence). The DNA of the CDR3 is TGTTCCAGCAGCTTAGTTGGCGGGAGGTACGACAATGAGCAGTTCTTC. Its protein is CSSSLVGGRYDNEQFF.

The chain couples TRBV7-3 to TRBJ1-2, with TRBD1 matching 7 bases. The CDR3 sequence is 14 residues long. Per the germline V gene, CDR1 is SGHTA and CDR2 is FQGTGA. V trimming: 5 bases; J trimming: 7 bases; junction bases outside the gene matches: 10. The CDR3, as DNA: TGTGCCAGCAGCGATCCCGGACAGGATGGTGGCTACACCTTC. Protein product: CASSDPGQDGGYTF.

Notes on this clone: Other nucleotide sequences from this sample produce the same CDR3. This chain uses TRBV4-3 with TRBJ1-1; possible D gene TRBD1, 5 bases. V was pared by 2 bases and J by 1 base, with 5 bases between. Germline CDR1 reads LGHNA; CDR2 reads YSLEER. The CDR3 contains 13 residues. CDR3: CASSQTGNTEAFF. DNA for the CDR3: TGCGCCAGCAGCCAAACAGGGAACACTGAAGCTTTCTTT.

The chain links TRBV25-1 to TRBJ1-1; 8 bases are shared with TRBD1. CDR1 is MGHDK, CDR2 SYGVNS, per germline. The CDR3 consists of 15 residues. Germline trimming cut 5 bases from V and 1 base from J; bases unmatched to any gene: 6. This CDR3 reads CASSTQDRANTEAFF. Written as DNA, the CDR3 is TGTGCCAGCAGTACCCAGGACAGGGCGAACACTGAAGCTTTCTTT.

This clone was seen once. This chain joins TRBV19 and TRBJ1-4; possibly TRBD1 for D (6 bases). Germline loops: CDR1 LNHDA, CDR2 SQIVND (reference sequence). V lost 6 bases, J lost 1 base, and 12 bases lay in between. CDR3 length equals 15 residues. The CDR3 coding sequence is TGTGCCAGTAGCCGTACAGGGATAACTAATGAAAAACTGTTTTTT. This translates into CASSRTGITNEKLFF.

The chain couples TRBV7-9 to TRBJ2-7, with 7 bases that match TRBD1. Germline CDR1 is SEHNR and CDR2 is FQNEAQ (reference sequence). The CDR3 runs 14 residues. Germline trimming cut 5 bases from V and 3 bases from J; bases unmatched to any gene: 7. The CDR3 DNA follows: TGTGCCAGCAGCCCACCTACAGGGGTCTACGAGCAGTACTTC. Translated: CASSPPTGVYEQYF. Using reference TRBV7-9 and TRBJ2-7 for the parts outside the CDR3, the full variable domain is DTGVSQNPRHKITKRGQNVTFRCDPISEHNRLYWYRQTLGQGPEFLTYFQNEAQLEKSRLLSDRFSAERPKGSFSTLEIQRTEQGDSAMYLCASSPPTGVYEQYFGPGTRLTVT.

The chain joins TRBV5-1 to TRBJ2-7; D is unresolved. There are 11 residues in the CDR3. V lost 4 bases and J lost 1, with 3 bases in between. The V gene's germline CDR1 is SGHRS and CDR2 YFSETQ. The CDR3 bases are TGCGCCAGCAGCGTATCCTACGAGCAGTACTTC. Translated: CASSVSYEQYF.

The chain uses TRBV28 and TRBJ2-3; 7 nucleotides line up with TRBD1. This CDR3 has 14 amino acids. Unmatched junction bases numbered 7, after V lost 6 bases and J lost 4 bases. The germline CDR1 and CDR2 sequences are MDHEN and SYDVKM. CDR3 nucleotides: TGTGCCAGCAGCCTCGGACAGGTGGCAGATACGCAGTATTTT. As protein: CASSLGQVADTQYF.

The CDR3 sequence: CASSPDRGGQETQYF. DNA of the CDR3: TGCGCCAGCAGCCCGGACAGGGGCGGCCAAGAGACCCAGTACTTC. This chain joins TRBV4-3 and TRBJ2-5; 9 bases fit TRBD1. This CDR3 spans 15 amino acids. V was clipped by 4 bases and J by 1 base; unmatched bases: 4. In germline, CDR1 is LGHNA, CDR2 YSLEER.

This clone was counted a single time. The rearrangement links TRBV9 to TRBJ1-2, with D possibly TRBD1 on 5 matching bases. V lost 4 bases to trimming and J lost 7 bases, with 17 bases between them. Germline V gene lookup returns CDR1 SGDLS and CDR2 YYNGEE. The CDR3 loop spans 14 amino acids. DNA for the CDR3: TGTGCCAGCAGCTCTCATCAGGGTAGTGGTGGCTACACCTTC. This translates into CASSSHQGSGGYTF.

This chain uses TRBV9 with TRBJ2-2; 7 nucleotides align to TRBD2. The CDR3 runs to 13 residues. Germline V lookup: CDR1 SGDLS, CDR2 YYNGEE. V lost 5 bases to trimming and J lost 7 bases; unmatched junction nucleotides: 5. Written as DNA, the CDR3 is TGTGCCAGCAGGGCGGGAGCGGGCGGGGAGCTGTTTTTT. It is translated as CASRAGAGGELFF.

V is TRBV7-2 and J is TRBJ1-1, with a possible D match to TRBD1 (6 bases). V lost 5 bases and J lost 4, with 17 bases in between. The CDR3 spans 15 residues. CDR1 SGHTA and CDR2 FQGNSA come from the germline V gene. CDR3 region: CASSAIQGEGTEAFF. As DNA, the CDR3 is TGTGCCAGCAGCGCAATACAGGGCGAGGGCACTGAAGCTTTCTTT.

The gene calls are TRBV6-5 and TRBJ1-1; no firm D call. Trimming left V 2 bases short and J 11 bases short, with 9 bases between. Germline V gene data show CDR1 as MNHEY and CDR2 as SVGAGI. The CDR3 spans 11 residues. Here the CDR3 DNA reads TGTGCCAGCAGTTACCGAGCCGAGGCTTTCTTT. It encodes CASSYRAEAFF.

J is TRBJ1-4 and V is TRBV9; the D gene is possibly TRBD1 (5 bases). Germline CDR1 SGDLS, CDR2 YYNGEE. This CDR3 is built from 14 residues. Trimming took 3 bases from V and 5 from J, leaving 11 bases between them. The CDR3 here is CASSAGTLNEKLFF. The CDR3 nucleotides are TGTGCCAGCAGCGCCGGGACTCTGAATGAAAAACTGTTTTTT.

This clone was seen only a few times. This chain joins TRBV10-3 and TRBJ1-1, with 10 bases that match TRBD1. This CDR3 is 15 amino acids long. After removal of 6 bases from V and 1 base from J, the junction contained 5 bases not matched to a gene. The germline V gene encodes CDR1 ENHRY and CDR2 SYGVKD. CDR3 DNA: TGTGCCATCAGCTGGACAGGGGGGAAGAACACTGAAGCTTTCTTT. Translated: CAISWTGGKNTEAFF.

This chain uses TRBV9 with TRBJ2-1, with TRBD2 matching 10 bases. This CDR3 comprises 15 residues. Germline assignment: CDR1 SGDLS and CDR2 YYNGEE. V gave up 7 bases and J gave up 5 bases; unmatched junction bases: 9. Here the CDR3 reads CASGLAGGRNNEQFF. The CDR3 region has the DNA TGTGCCAGCGGATTAGCGGGGGGCCGTAACAATGAGCAGTTCTTC.

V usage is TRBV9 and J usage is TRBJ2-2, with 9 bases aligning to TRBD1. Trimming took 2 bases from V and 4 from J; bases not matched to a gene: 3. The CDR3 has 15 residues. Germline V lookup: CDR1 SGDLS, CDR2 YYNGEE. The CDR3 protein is CASSVRTGVTGELFF. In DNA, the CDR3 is TGTGCCAGCAGCGTTCGGACAGGGGTCACCGGGGAGCTGTTTTTT.